What follows are 24 T cell receptor beta chains derived from one specimen sequenced in a study of blood T cell repertoires in COVID-19. Using immunoSEQ multiplex PCR, the repertoire was profiled, and TCRdb retains in-frame clones only, with some absent. Altogether 200,000 to 300,000 clones are present, 85% being singletons, with the ten largest covering 5.5% to 8%. Source material: peripheral blood. These receptors originate from a woman aged 55-70 years with active or convalescent COVID-19.

The rearrangement uses TRBV7-9 and TRBJ1-2, with 7 positions matching TRBD1. The CDR3 covers 13 residues. Per the germline V gene, CDR1 is SEHNR and CDR2 is FQNEAQ (reference sequence). Unmatched junction bases numbered 3, after V lost 5 bases and J lost 3 bases. Here the CDR3 reads CASSRTGDYGYTF. The CDR3 DNA reads TGTGCCAGCAGCCGCACAGGGGACTATGGCTACACCTTC.

The CDR3 reads CASTTRGGGSEQFF. The CDR3 bases are TGTGCCAGCACCACCCGGGGGGGAGGGTCTGAGCAGTTCTTC. The chain recombines TRBV2 with TRBJ2-1; the match to TRBD2 covers 8 bases. Trimming cost V 7 bases and J 9 bases; bases outside gene matches: 11. The CDR3 has 14 amino acids. CDR1 and CDR2 (germline): SNHLY, FYNNEI.

The V call is TRBV9, the J call TRBJ2-1, with 10 bases that match TRBD2. This CDR3 has 16 residues. Losses at the gene ends were 4 bases for V and 5 bases for J; bases not matched to a gene: 9. CDR1 and CDR2 from the germline V gene are SGDLS and YYNGEE. CDR3 region: CASSTRTSGFNNEQFF. CDR3 DNA sequence: TGTGCCAGCAGCACTCGGACTAGCGGATTCAACAATGAGCAGTTCTTC.

The chain couples TRBV19 to TRBJ2-2, with a tentative D call TRBD1 (5 bases). Germline V CDR1 and CDR2: LNHDA, SQIVND (reference sequence). The CDR3 has 14 residues. The V and J ends lost 0 bases and 6 bases respectively, with 8 bases between them. As DNA, the CDR3 is TGTGCCAGTAGTATAGACAGGGTCCCCGGGGAGCTGTTTTTT. Translation: CASSIDRVPGELFF.

This clone was counted a few times. This sequence joins TRBV14 and TRBJ1-4, with TRBD1 matching over 7 bases. V trimming: 5 bases; J trimming: 10 bases; junction bases outside the gene matches: 7. The V gene's germline CDR1 is SGHDN and CDR2 FVKESK. The CDR3 contains 13 residues. Here the CDR3 DNA reads TGTGCCAGCAGCAGACCAGGGGGTGGAAAACTGTTTTTT. It codes for CASSRPGGGKLFF.

This rearrangement joins TRBV11-2 to TRBJ1-1; 9 bases are a match to TRBD1. With V trimmed by 5 bases and J by 5 bases, 15 bases remained unmatched. The CDR3 contains 17 residues. Germline values: CDR1 SGHAT, CDR2 FQNNGV. CDR3 bases: TGTGCCAGCAGCCTTCTGACCCCCGGGACAGGGACAACTGAAGCTTTCTTT. Amino acid sequence: CASSLLTPGTGTTEAFF.

The rearrangement uses TRBV12-3 or TRBV12-4 and TRBJ2-7, with D hard to call. V was pared by 1 base and J by 3 bases, with 7 bases between. This CDR3 is built from 13 residues. CDR3 DNA: TGTGCCAGCAGTTTAGGCAGGTTCTACGAGCAGTACTTC. This translates into CASSLGRFYEQYF.

The chain joins TRBV13 to TRBJ2-7; 14 bases match TRBD2. Trimming at V came to 5 bases and at J to 6 bases, leaving 12 bases not matched to a gene. This CDR3 is built from 17 residues. Looked up from germline, CDR1 is PRHDT and CDR2 is FYEKMQ (reference sequence). CDR3 nucleotides: TGTGCCAGCAGCCCTCTAGTGGGACTAGCGGGAGAAGGCGAGCAGTACTTC. Its translation is CASSPLVGLAGEGEQYF.

The gene calls are TRBV30 and TRBJ2-3, with 10 bases identical to TRBD1. The CDR3 loop spans 14 amino acids. The germline V gene has CDR1 GTSNPN and CDR2 SVGIG (reference sequence). The V gene end was trimmed by 2 bases and the J gene end by 4 bases; junction bases not matched to a gene: 3. The CDR3 reads CAWSKGQGADTQYF. DNA of the CDR3: TGTGCCTGGAGTAAAGGACAGGGGGCAGATACGCAGTATTTT.

This clone was found a few times. The rearrangement joins TRBV30 to TRBJ1-1; D possibly corresponds to TRBD1 (6 bases). The CDR3 runs to 14 residues. V was trimmed by 3 bases and J by 1 base, leaving 12 bases between them. Germline V gene sequence: CDR1 GTSNPN, CDR2 SVGIG (reference sequence). The chain's CDR3 is CAWSTGSTNTEAFF. The CDR3 DNA reads as TGTGCCTGGAGCACAGGGTCCACGAACACTGAAGCTTTCTTT. Full variable domain (missing parts from reference TRBV30 and TRBJ1-1): SQTIHQWPATLVQPVGSPLSLECTVEGTSNPNLYWYRQAAGRGLQLLFYSVGIGQISSEVPQNLSASRPQDRQFILSSKKLLLSDSGFYLCAWSTGSTNTEAFFGQGTRLTVV.

The rearrangement joins TRBV11-2 to TRBJ2-1; D remains unclear. The length of the CDR3 is 14 residues. Trimming cost V 3 bases and J 5 bases, with 11 bases left between them. Germline V gene lookup returns CDR1 SGHAT and CDR2 FQNNGV. In DNA form, the CDR3 reads TGTGCCAGCAGCTTCCCCCCCCGGGACAATGAGCAGTTCTTC. Encoded protein: CASSFPPRDNEQFF.

The V gene is TRBV6-1, the J gene TRBJ1-2; D not certain. The germline V gene encodes CDR1 MNHNS and CDR2 SASEGT. The CDR3 has 13 amino acids. The ends were cut back, 1 base at V and 5 bases at J, with 8 bases in the middle. The chain's CDR3 is CASSEGLRYGYTF. The CDR3, as DNA: TGTGCCAGCAGTGAAGGCTTACGGTATGGCTACACCTTC.

V gene TRBV9 combines with J gene TRBJ2-1; 9 positions agree with TRBD2. The germline V gene encodes CDR1 SGDLS and CDR2 YYNGEE. With V trimmed by 7 bases and J by 0 bases, 5 bases remained unmatched. There are 15 residues in the CDR3. Here the CDR3 reads CASSEAGGSYNEQFF. The DNA of the CDR3 is TGTGCCAGCTCTGAAGCGGGAGGCTCCTACAATGAGCAGTTCTTC.

This sequence joins TRBV12-5 and TRBJ2-7; 12 positions agree with TRBD2. The trim removed 3 bases at V and 3 bases at J, leaving 15 bases unmatched. The germline CDR1 and CDR2 sequences are LGHNT and FRNRAP. This CDR3 is built from 19 residues. The CDR3 here is CASGFRSGLAGGGDYEQYF. CDR3 DNA sequence: TGTGCTAGTGGTTTCCGCAGTGGGCTAGCGGGAGGGGGCGACTACGAGCAGTACTTC.

The chain carries TRBV6-5 and TRBJ2-7; possibly TRBD2 for D (5 bases). V lost 8 bases to trimming and J lost 7 bases, with 12 bases between them. Germline V gene data show CDR1 as MNHEY and CDR2 as SVGAGI. The CDR3 is made up of 11 amino acids. CDR3 DNA sequence: TGTGCCAGCGGCTCTAGCTGGGAGCAGTACTTC. Translation: CASGSSWEQYF.

Note on this clone: Compared with germline, one end of the junction differs, possibly owing to a read error. This chain connects TRBV7-7 to TRBJ2-5, with TRBD2 matching 10 bases. CDR1 and CDR2 (germline): SSHAT, FNYEAQ (reference sequence). The CDR3 totals 17 residues. The CDR3 here is CASSPRGGLATQETQYF. Here the CDR3 DNA reads TGTGCTAGCAGTCCGAGGGGGGGACTAGCGACCCAAGAGACCCAGTACTTC.

The chain links TRBV5-1 to TRBJ2-2; D is unresolved. V was clipped by 2 bases and J by 0 bases, with 8 bases between them. The CDR3 extends over 15 amino acids. Germline lookup yields CDR1 SGHRS and CDR2 YFSETQ. The CDR3 here is CASSFSGTNTGELFF. The CDR3 DNA sequence: TGCGCCAGCAGCTTTTCCGGTACGAACACCGGGGAGCTGTTTTTT.

The J gene is TRBJ2-7, the V gene TRBV6-5; TRBD1 might be the D (6 bases). The CDR3 totals 14 residues. Germline V gene lookup returns CDR1 MNHEY and CDR2 SVGAGI. V shed 8 bases and J shed 2 bases, with 16 bases lying between them. CDR3 residues: CASSSGDLTYEQYF. The CDR3 DNA follows: TGTGCCAGCTCCTCAGGGGACCTTACCTACGAGCAGTACTTC.

The rearrangement links TRBV24-1 to TRBJ2-5, with 13 bases aligning to TRBD2. In germline, CDR1 is KGHDR, CDR2 SFDVKD. There are 15 residues in the CDR3. V shed 5 bases, J shed 5 bases, and the junction held 4 bases outside the gene matches. The DNA for the CDR3 is TGTGCCACCAGTGGGACTAGCGGGAGTAGTGAGACCCAGTACTTC. It translates to CATSGTSGSSETQYF.

V is TRBV3-1 (or the pseudogene TRBV3-2) and J is TRBJ2-3, with a possible D match to TRBD2 (5 bases). Trimming left V 2 bases short and J 3 bases short, with 6 bases between. Germline CDR1 reads LGHDT; CDR2 reads YNNKEL (reference sequence). The CDR3 spans 13 residues. The CDR3 DNA reads as TGTGCCAGCAGCCAACCGGGGACAGATACGCAGTATTTT. Its protein is CASSQPGTDTQYF.

The gene calls are TRBV24-1 and TRBJ2-1; D possibly corresponds to TRBD2 (5 bases). CDR3 length: 13 amino acids. Germline V lookup: CDR1 KGHDR, CDR2 SFDVKD. V shed 12 bases and J shed 10 bases, with 21 bases lying between them. The CDR3 loop is CASRASSREEQFF. Written as DNA, the CDR3 is TGTGCCTCTCGCGCTAGCTCCCGGGAAGAGCAGTTCTTC.

The CDR3 reads CASRGTGDTEAFF. The CDR3 nucleotides are TGTGCCAGTCGTGGGACAGGGGACACTGAAGCTTTCTTT. The J gene is TRBJ1-1, the V gene TRBV7-9; 10 bases are shared with TRBD1. The ends lost 9 bases at V and 3 bases at J; junction bases unmatched: 4. The CDR3 is 13 residues long. Looked up from germline, CDR1 is SEHNR and CDR2 is FQNEAQ (reference sequence).

In its sample, this clone was seen a few times. CDR3 sequence: CASSLDRGRLNTEAFF. Here the CDR3 DNA reads TGTGCCAGCAGTTTAGACAGGGGACGGTTGAACACTGAAGCTTTCTTT. The V gene is TRBV28, the J gene TRBJ1-1, with 8 positions matching TRBD1. Germline V lookup: CDR1 MDHEN, CDR2 SYDVKM. CDR3 length: 16 amino acids. Unmatched junction bases numbered 5, after V lost 2 bases and J lost 0 bases.

The J gene is TRBJ2-3, the V gene TRBV4-1; 11 bases agree with TRBD1. Germline trimming cut 0 bases from V and 3 bases from J; bases unmatched to any gene: 11. This CDR3 comprises 19 residues. Germline values: CDR1 MGHRA, CDR2 YSYEKL. The CDR3 nucleotides read TGCGCCAGCAGCCAAGATCCCCCTCGGGGGACAGGGGGTACAGATACGCAGTATTTT. As protein: CASSQDPPRGTGGTDTQYF.